This T cell receptor beta chain comes out of a study of cytomegalovirus exposure and HLA in healthy donors. Study observations and caveats: TCR beta V- and J-gene trimming was later associated with a missense DCLRE1C variant. Per a later analysis, HLA-associated TCR beta chains showed more clonal expansion than other, equally common TCR beta chains. Because they were indistinguishable, some V segments, including TRBV6-2 and TRBV6-3, were excluded.

Of note for this clone: Its specificity is not known.

The PCR made use of 60 Vbeta and 13 Jbeta primers. The protocol was immunoSEQ multiplex PCR, while the TCRdb copy is restricted to in-frame clones and leaves out a portion. Found here are over 200,000 clones, 82% of them singletons; the top ten hold around 6%. This CDR3 spans 17 amino acids. The V end was cut by 7 bases, the J end by 0 bases, with 18 bases between. Germline V gene sequence: CDR1 MGHRA, CDR2 YSYEKL. J is TRBJ1-4 and V is TRBV4-1; D might be TRBD1 (5 bases). Sequencing was performed on PBMCs. The TCR sequence derives from a man between 35 and 55 years old in good health and CMV-seropositive. CDR3 sequence: CASTIGGGTSTNEKLFF. The DNA for the CDR3 is TGCGCCAGCACCATCGGGGGGGGAACCTCAACTAATGAAAAACTGTTTTTT.